These T cell receptor beta chains were read from a single sample in a study of blood T cell repertoires in COVID-19. The data were produced by immunoSEQ multiplex PCR, yet TCRdb's version contains in-frame clones alone and is incomplete. The table records 150,000 or so clones, more than 60% of them present only once. The sample consisted of peripheral blood. Receptors were obtained from a woman aged 65 to 85 with acute or convalescent COVID-19. Both conserved end residues are part of each CDR3. The D gene is left open where the match is weak.

18,TRBV19,TRBJ2-1,TRBD2,TGTGCCAGTATGGTGACTAGCGGGGGCCGCAGCCCCTACAATGAGCAGTTCTTC,CASMVTSGGRSPYNEQFF
14,TRBV4-3,TRBJ1-2,-,TGCGCCAGCAGCCAAGAGAAGTGGGCGGGTCGCTACACCTTC,CASSQEKWAGRYTF
14,TRBV11-2,TRBJ1-1,TRBD1,TGTGCCAGCAGCTTATGGACAGGGGTCACTGAAGCTTTCTTT,CASSLWTGVTEAFF
14,TRBV3-1/TRBV3-2,TRBJ2-2,-,TGTGCCAGCAGCCAAGGGTGGGGCCGTGGGGAGCTGTTTTTT,CASSQGWGRGELFF
16,TRBV2,TRBJ2-2,-,TGTGCCAGCAGTGAGGCTAGCGTAACGAACACCGGGGAGCTGTTTTTT,CASSEASVTNTGELFF
15,TRBV19,TRBJ2-1,TRBD1,TGTGCCAGTAAAAGGGGGACAGGGTTTGGGAATGAGCAGTTCTTC,CASKRGTGFGNEQFF
18,TRBV4-1,TRBJ2-7,-,TGCGCCAGCAGCCAAGATCGCGGGGCCACGACGTATTTGGGCGAGCAGTACTTC,CASSQDRGATTYLGEQYF
12,TRBV30,TRBJ2-3,TRBD2,TGTGCCTGGAGTGTAGCCGGGGGGACGCAGTATTTT,CAWSVAGGTQYF
16,TRBV10-2,TRBJ1-6,-,TGCGCCAGCAGGGGGGCCTTCAGGTCGAATAATTCACCCCTCCACTTT,CASRGAFRSNNSPLHF
16,TRBV7-8,TRBJ1-5,-,TGTGCCAGCAGCTTACAAGGCCAGGGACATGATCAGCCCCAGCATTTT,CASSLQGQGHDQPQHF